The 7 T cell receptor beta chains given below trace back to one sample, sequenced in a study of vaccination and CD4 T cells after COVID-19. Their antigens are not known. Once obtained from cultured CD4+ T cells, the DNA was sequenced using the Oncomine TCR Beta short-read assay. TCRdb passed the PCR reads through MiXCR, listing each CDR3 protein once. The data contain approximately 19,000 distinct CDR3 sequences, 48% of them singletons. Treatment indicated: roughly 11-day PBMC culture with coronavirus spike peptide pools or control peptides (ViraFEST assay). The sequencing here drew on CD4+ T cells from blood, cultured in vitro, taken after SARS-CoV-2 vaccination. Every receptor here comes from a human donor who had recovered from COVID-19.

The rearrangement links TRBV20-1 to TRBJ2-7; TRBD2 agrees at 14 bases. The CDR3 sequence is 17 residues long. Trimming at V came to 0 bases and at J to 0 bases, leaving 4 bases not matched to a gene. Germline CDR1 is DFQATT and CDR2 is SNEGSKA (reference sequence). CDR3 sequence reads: CSARDFGLAGGSYEQYF. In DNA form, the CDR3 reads TGCAGTGCTAGAGATTTTGGACTAGCGGGAGGCTCCTACGAGCAGTACTTC.

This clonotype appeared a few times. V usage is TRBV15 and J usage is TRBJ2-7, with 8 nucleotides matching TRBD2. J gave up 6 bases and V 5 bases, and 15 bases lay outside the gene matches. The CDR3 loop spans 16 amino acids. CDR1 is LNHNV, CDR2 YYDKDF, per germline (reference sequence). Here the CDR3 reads CATSLGQPGGLSEQYF. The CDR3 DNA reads TGTGCCACCAGCCTTGGGCAGCCGGGAGGGTTGTCCGAGCAGTACTTC.

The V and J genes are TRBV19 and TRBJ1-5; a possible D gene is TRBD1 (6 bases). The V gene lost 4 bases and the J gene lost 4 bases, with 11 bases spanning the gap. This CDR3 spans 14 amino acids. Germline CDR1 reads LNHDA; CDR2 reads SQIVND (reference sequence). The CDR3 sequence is CASSTLGANQPQHF. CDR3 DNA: TGTGCCAGTAGTACCTTGGGGGCAAATCAGCCCCAGCATTTT.

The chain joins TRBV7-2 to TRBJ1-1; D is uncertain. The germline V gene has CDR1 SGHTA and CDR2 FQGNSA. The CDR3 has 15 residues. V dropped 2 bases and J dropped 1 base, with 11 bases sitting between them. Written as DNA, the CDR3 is TGTGCCAGCAGCTTAAGTTCACAGAAGAACACTGAAGCTTTCTTT. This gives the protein CASSLSSQKNTEAFF.

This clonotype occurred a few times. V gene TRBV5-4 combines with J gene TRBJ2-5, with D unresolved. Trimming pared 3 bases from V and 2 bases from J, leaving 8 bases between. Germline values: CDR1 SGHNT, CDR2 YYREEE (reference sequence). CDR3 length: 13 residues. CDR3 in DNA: TGTGCCAGCAGCTCCGTTCGGCAAGAGACCCAGTACTTC. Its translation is CASSSVRQETQYF.

CDR3: CASSLSRQAWNTEAFF. CDR3 DNA sequence: TGTGCCAGCAGCTTAAGTCGACAGGCCTGGAACACTGAAGCTTTCTTT. The V gene is TRBV7-2, the J gene TRBJ1-1; D perhaps matches TRBD1 (6 bases). The CDR3 contains 16 residues. Trimming left V 2 bases short and J 1 base short, with 14 bases between. The germline gives CDR1 SGHTA, CDR2 FQGNSA.

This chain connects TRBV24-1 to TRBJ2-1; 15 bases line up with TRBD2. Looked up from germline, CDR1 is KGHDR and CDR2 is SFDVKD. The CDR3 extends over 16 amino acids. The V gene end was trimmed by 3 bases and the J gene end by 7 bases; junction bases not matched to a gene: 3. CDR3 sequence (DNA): TGTGCCACCAGTGATGGGACTAGCGGGAGGAGGAATGAGCAGTTCTTC. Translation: CATSDGTSGRRNEQFF.